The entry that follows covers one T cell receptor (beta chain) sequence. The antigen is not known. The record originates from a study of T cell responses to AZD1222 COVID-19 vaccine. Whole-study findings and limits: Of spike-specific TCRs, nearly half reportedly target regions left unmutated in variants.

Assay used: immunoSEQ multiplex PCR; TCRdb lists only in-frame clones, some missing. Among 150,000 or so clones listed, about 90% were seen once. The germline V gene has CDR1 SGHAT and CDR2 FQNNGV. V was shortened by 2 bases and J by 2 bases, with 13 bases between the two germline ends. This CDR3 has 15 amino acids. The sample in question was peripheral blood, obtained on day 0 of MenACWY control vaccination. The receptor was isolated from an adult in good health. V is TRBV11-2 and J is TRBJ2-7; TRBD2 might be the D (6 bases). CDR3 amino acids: CASSLYFGEAYEQYF. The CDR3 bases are TGTGCCAGCAGCTTATATTTCGGGGAGGCCTACGAGCAGTACTTC.